Following are 5 T cell receptor beta chains from one sample sequenced in a study of Ad26.COV2.S vaccination and SARS-CoV-2 variants. Generated by immunoSEQ multiplex PCR, the TCRdb table keeps only in-frame clones and is missing some. The data show about 320,000 clones, around 83% seen once. Noted treatment: some 20 received Ad26.COV2.S at low or high dose, single or two shots; about five received placebo; per-sample allocation not given. Samples came from day 63 after the first vaccine or placebo injection. The sample here was peripheral blood, taken in a trial of Ad26.COV2.S vaccine versus placebo. The receptors here all came from a person aged 18 to 59 who received the Ad26.COV2.S COVID-19 vaccine or a placebo.

J is TRBJ2-5 and V is TRBV3-1 (or the pseudogene TRBV3-2), with D perhaps matching TRBD1 (6 bases). Trimming stripped 2 bases from V and 7 bases from J, with 11 bases between. Germline V gene data show CDR1 as LGHDT and CDR2 as YNNKEL (reference sequence). This CDR3 is built from 13 residues. This chain's CDR3 is CASSQLDRPTQYF. The DNA for the CDR3 is TGTGCCAGCAGCCAACTAGACAGGCCGACCCAGTACTTC.

The chain combines TRBV7-2 with TRBJ2-7; TRBD2 is a possible D gene (6 bases). Germline values: CDR1 SGHTA, CDR2 FQGNSA. V lost 5 bases and J 9 bases, leaving 17 bases between the germline ends. This CDR3 contains 13 residues. The chain's CDR3 is CASSPRPGGWQYF. CDR3 in DNA: TGTGCCAGCAGCCCGCGACCTGGGGGGTGGCAGTACTTC.

This clone appeared once. The same CDR3 is also encoded by other DNA sequences in this sample. This chain uses TRBV6-5 with TRBJ1-1, with 8 bases that match TRBD1. Trimming at V came to 0 bases and at J to 5 bases, leaving 5 bases not matched to a gene. The germline gives CDR1 MNHEY, CDR2 SVGAGI. This CDR3 region has 15 residues. Here the CDR3 reads CASSYSGQGRTEAFF. The CDR3, as DNA: TGTGCCAGCAGTTACTCCGGACAGGGACGAACTGAAGCTTTCTTT.

The chain combines TRBV29-1 with TRBJ2-2, with 10 bases matching TRBD1. The CDR3 contains 14 residues. V lost 7 bases to trimming and J lost 5 bases; unmatched junction nucleotides: 7. Germline lookup yields CDR1 SQVTM and CDR2 ANQGSEA. CDR3 coding DNA: TGCAGCGCGCGGCCGGGACAGGGGACCGGGGAGCTGTTTTTT. Translated, it gives CSARPGQGTGELFF.

V gene TRBV9 combines with J gene TRBJ2-2, with TRBD2 matching 7 bases. Per the germline V gene, CDR1 is SGDLS and CDR2 is YYNGEE. Trimming at V came to 0 bases and at J to 2 bases, leaving 4 bases not matched to a gene. The CDR3 consists of 16 residues. CDR3 in DNA: TGTGCCAGCAGCGTAGGGGCTAGCGGAAACACCGGGGAGCTGTTTTTT. It codes for CASSVGASGNTGELFF.